This T cell receptor beta chain is drawn from a study of T cell repertoires in cytomegalovirus infection. The CDR3 sequence is 15 residues long. Germline V gene data show CDR1 as MNHNS and CDR2 as SASEGT. V dropped 7 bases and J dropped 0 bases, with 13 bases sitting between them. Each CDR3 protein gets one entry after TCRdb re-called the reads with MiXCR. The sample holds over 300,000 distinct CDR3 sequences, roughly 9.5% seen once. This clonotype was seen many times. The J gene is TRBJ2-1, the V gene TRBV6-1; D is perhaps TRBD1 or TRBD2 (6 bases each). Sequenced material: PBMCs. This TCR came from a human donor in good health (CMV status not recorded). Some clones in this sample may be carry-over from other donors' samples. CDR3 residues: CASILGGSSYNEQFF. The CDR3 coding sequence is TGTGCCAGCATTCTAGGGGGGAGCTCCTACAATGAGCAGTTCTTC.